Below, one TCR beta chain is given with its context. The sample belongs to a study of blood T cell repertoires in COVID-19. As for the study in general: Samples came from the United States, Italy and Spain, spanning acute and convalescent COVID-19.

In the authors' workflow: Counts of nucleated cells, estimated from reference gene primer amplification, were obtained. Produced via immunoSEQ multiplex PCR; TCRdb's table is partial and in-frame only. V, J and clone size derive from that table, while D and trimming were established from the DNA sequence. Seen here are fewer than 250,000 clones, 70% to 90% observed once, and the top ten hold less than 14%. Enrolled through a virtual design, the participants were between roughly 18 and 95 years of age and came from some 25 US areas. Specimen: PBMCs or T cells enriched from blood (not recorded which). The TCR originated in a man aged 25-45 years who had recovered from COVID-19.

CDR3 coding DNA: TGTGCCAGCTCATCAAACAGGGGGGACAATGAGCAGTTCTTC. Translating gives CASSSNRGDNEQFF. The chain couples TRBV18 to TRBJ2-1; 8 bases are shared with TRBD1. Losses at the gene ends were 5 bases for V and 5 bases for J; bases not matched to a gene: 5. This CDR3 is 14 amino acids long. From germline, CDR1 is KGHSH and CDR2 LQKENI.